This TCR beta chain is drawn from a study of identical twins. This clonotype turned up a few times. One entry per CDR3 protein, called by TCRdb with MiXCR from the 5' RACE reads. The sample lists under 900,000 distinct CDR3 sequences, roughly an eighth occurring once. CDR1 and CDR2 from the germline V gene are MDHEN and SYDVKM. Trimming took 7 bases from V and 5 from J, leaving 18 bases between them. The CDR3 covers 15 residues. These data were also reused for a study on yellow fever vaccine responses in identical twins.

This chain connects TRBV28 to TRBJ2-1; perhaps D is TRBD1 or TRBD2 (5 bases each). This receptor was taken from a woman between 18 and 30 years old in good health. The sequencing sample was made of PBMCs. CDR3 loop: CASNKDWGLNNEQFF. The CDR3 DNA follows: TGTGCCAGCAATAAGGACTGGGGCCTTAACAATGAGCAGTTCTTC.